What follows is one TCR beta chain and its context. The antigen is undetermined. PCR used 60 Vbeta primers and 13 Jbeta primers. TCRdb's copy holds only in-frame clones and misses some; the assay was immunoSEQ multiplex PCR. The repertoire holds over 150,000 clones, with roughly 87% as singletons. These data belong to a study of cytomegalovirus exposure and HLA in healthy donors. Regarding the study as a whole: A missense DCLRE1C variant was associated with V- and J-gene trimming of TCR beta chains in a later analysis, and an independent cohort replicated the association. A later analysis showed HLA-associated TCR beta chains outstripping equally common others in clonal expansion.

The clonotype originates from a girl in the first two years of life in good health and CMV-seronegative. The material sequenced was PBMCs.

The CDR3 loop reads CASSLSGRNTGELFF. The CDR3, as DNA: TGTGCCAGCAGCTTGTCTGGGAGAAACACCGGGGAGCTGTTTTTT. This chain connects TRBV5-5 to TRBJ2-2; D is perhaps TRBD2 (5 bases). Germline-derived CDR1 and CDR2 are SGHKS and YYEKEE (reference sequence). This CDR3 contains 15 residues. V lost 1 base and J lost 2, with 9 bases in between.